This is a list of T cell receptor beta chains from one sample in a study of cytomegalovirus exposure and HLA in healthy donors. Assay used: immunoSEQ multiplex PCR; TCRdb lists only in-frame clones, some missing. Its listing shows about 210,000 clones. The specimen sequenced was PBMCs. The receptors originated from a woman under 40 in good health and CMV-seropositive. CDR3s include the opening cysteine and the closing phenylalanine or tryptophan. The order of the fields is CDR3 DNA, CDR3 protein, V gene, D gene, J gene. D genes are given only for firm matches.

TGTGCCAGCAGTGGCTTTCGGGGGGAGGGAAACCCCTACGAGCAGTACTTC	CASSGFRGEGNPYEQYF	TRBV25-1	TRBD2	TRBJ2-7
TGTGCCAGCTCACCGGTAACAGGCTTCTCCTACGAGCAGTACTTC	CASSPVTGFSYEQYF	TRBV18	NA	TRBJ2-7
TGTGCCAGTAGTCCCTCCGCCGGGACTAGAATCTACGAGCAGTACTTC	CASSPSAGTRIYEQYF	TRBV19	TRBD2	TRBJ2-7
TGTGCCAGCAGCCCCCAGACAGTTGGTGACTATGGCTACACCTTC	CASSPQTVGDYGYTF	TRBV7-9	NA	TRBJ1-2
TGTGCCAGCAGTTTAATTGGTGGGACATCCGTGAACTATGGCTACACCTTC	CASSLIGGTSVNYGYTF	TRBV27	NA	TRBJ1-2
TGTGCCAGCAGCTTGGTCGGGTATGAGTTCTTC	CASSLVGYEFF	TRBV5-6	NA	TRBJ2-1
TGTGCCAGCAGCTACGGGACTAGCGGGAGCAGGGAGCAGTTCTTC	CASSYGTSGSREQFF	TRBV5-4	TRBD2	TRBJ2-1
TGTGCCAGCTCACCAGGGGGAGCCGGCAATCAGCCCCAGCATTTT	CASSPGGAGNQPQHF	TRBV25-1	TRBD1	TRBJ1-5
TGCGCCAGCAGCTTGCTTCCGGGGATTGACACTGAAGCTTTCTTT	CASSLLPGIDTEAFF	TRBV5-1	NA	TRBJ1-1
TGTGCCAGTAGGCCGGGGACAGCCTGGACCGGGGAGCTGTTTTTT	CASRPGTAWTGELFF	TRBV19	TRBD1	TRBJ2-2
TGTGCCAGTAGTATGGCTAGCGGCTCCTACGAGCAGTACTTC	CASSMASGSYEQYF	TRBV19	TRBD2	TRBJ2-7
TGTGCCAGCGGCCCGGGACAGTTGAACACTGAAGCTTTCTTT	CASGPGQLNTEAFF	TRBV18	TRBD1	TRBJ1-1
TGTGCCAGCAGCTTAGGGCTAGTCTATGAGCAGTTCTTC	CASSLGLVYEQFF	TRBV7-9	NA	TRBJ2-1
TGTGCCACCAGCAGAGGGAGACAGGTCGGGGAAAAACTGTTTTTT	CATSRGRQVGEKLFF	TRBV15	NA	TRBJ1-4
TGTGCCACCAGCAGAGAGGCCCGCTATGGCTACACCTTC	CATSREARYGYTF	TRBV15	NA	TRBJ1-2
TGTGCCAGCAGTTACCCAACTAGAGAAGAGACCCAGTACTTC	CASSYPTREETQYF	TRBV6-6	NA	TRBJ2-5
TGTGCCAGCAGCCTCCGCGGTTTGAGCCGCGGGTTCCTAACCGGGGAGCTGTTTTTT	CASSLRGLSRGFLTGELFF	TRBV5-6	NA	TRBJ2-2
TGTGCCAGCAGCTTCGGGGAGAATCAGCCCCAGCATTTT	CASSFGENQPQHF	TRBV7-9	NA	TRBJ1-5
TGTGCCAGCAGCTCCGGACTAGCGGGAGGGGTTACGCAGTATTTT	CASSSGLAGGVTQYF	TRBV7-8	TRBD2	TRBJ2-3
TGTGCCAGCAGTGTTTCGACAGTGAACACTGAAGCTTTCTTT	CASSVSTVNTEAFF	TRBV6-4	NA	TRBJ1-1
TGTGCCACCAACGCGGGGCTCTATGGCTACACCTTC	CATNAGLYGYTF	TRBV6-6	NA	TRBJ1-2
TGTGCTAGTGGACGGACAGGAAATATCTACGAGCAGTACTTC	CASGRTGNIYEQYF	TRBV12-5	TRBD1	TRBJ2-7
TGTGCCAGCAGCCGGTTACCGCACTCCTACGAGCAGTACTTC	CASSRLPHSYEQYF	TRBV28	NA	TRBJ2-7
TGCAGCGTGAACAGCCTCTCTGGGGCCAACGTCCTGACTTTC	CSVNSLSGANVLTF	TRBV29-1	NA	TRBJ2-6
TGCAGCGTTGAAAGGGCAGGGGGAGCTTTCTTT	CSVERAGGAFF	TRBV29-1	TRBD1	TRBJ1-1
TGTGCTAGTGGTTTAGGGACAGGGGACAATCAGCCCCAGCATTTT	CASGLGTGDNQPQHF	TRBV12-5	TRBD1	TRBJ1-5
TGCGCCAGCAGCGTCGGGACTAGCGGGGGGGCAGATACGCAGTATTTT	CASSVGTSGGADTQYF	TRBV5-1	TRBD2	TRBJ2-3
TGTGCCAGCAGCCTCCGGGACACCTCTAGCACAGATACGCAGTATTTT	CASSLRDTSSTDTQYF	TRBV7-9	NA	TRBJ2-3
TGTGCCAGCAGCTCAGGACAGGGGTTGGCTAATGAAAAACTGTTTTTT	CASSSGQGLANEKLFF	TRBV7-9	TRBD1	TRBJ1-4
TGTGCCTGGAGTGCCCGATACGGACAGGGTGGTGGTAAAAAGGACGGCTACACCTTC	CAWSARYGQGGGKKDGYTF	TRBV30	TRBD1	TRBJ1-2
TGTGCCAGCAGTGCCGGACAGGGGAATTTGGGCACAGATACGCAGTATTTT	CASSAGQGNLGTDTQYF	TRBV2	TRBD1	TRBJ2-3
TGTGCCAGCATCCCAGGGATGACTAGCGGGGGCACAGATACGCAGTATTTT	CASIPGMTSGGTDTQYF	TRBV2	TRBD2	TRBJ2-3
TGTGCCAGCAGTGTTACGGTCTATGGCTACACCTTC	CASSVTVYGYTF	TRBV2	NA	TRBJ1-2
TGTGCCAGCAGTTTACCCCGGGACAGGGAGAACAATGAGCAGTTCTTC	CASSLPRDRENNEQFF	TRBV27	TRBD1	TRBJ2-1
TGTGCCAGCAGCACGGGTGCCTCTGGGGCCAACGTCCTGACTTTC	CASSTGASGANVLTF	TRBV7-2	NA	TRBJ2-6
TGCGCCAGCAGCTTGTCATTCGGGGGCAATCAGCCCCAGCATTTT	CASSLSFGGNQPQHF	TRBV5-1	NA	TRBJ1-5